This TCR beta chain was sequenced for a study of T cell responses to AZD1222 COVID-19 vaccine. In regard to this clone: Its target is unknown.

Study-level results: The peak T cell response came first, and repertoires were sampled only after it. Spike-specific TCR breadth and depth went up after people got two AZD1222 doses. Among those given AZD1222, only five or six were seropositive at baseline. There were mostly white British donors and more females than males, and clonal diversity was possibly underestimated.

The table came from immunoSEQ multiplex PCR; TCRdb's copy has only in-frame clones and leaves some out. The table includes about 120,000 clones, almost 90% detected once. V gave up 0 bases and J gave up 4 bases, with 10 bases separating them. CDR3 length: 14 amino acids. Germline V CDR1 and CDR2: MGHDK, SYGVNS. The rearrangement uses TRBV25-1 and TRBJ2-7; D possibly corresponds to TRBD2 (6 bases). Sample: peripheral blood, taken on day 0 of AZD1222 vaccination. The sequence was collected from an adult in good health. CDR3 in amino acids: CASSEYGGGYEQYF. As DNA, the CDR3 is TGTGCCAGCAGTGAATACGGGGGTGGGTACGAGCAGTACTTC.